Shown below are 31 T cell receptor beta chains from a single sample sequenced in a study of T cells after yellow fever vaccination. TCRdb passed the 5' RACE reads through MiXCR, listing each CDR3 protein once. The data hold some 200,000 distinct CDR3 sequences, with about 10% observed a single time. Sequencing used CD8+ T cells sorted from PBMCs, obtained 15 days after the yellow fever booster vaccination. These receptors were taken from a young man who received the YFV17D yellow fever vaccine.

The table lists this clonotype with a few counts. The chain is built from TRBV4-2 and TRBJ2-7; 7 bases are a match to TRBD1. CDR1 is LGHNA and CDR2 is YNFKEQ in the germline V gene. CDR3 size: 15 residues. V lost 0 bases and J lost 3; bases outside the gene matches: 5. CDR3: CASSQDAQGIYEQYF. CDR3 in DNA: TGTGCCAGCAGCCAAGATGCACAGGGGATCTACGAGCAGTACTTC.

This rearrangement joins TRBV11-2 to TRBJ2-1; D is possibly TRBD1 (6 bases). This CDR3 contains 15 residues. CDR1 SGHAT and CDR2 FQNNGV come from the germline V gene. The V end lost 4 bases, the J end lost 9 bases, and 19 bases lay between the germline ends. The CDR3 coding sequence is TGTGCCAGCAGCTCCCCAGGGGCCTCGGTTAGTGAGCAGTTCTTC. This gives the protein CASSSPGASVSEQFF.

This clonotype was recorded many times. Here the CDR3 DNA reads TGTGCCAGCAGCCCCAGTACCTCGAAGATCTACGAGCAGTACGTC. It is translated as CASSPSTSKIYEQYV. This chain links TRBV7-9 with TRBJ2-7; D unresolved. This CDR3 spans 15 amino acids. The germline CDR1 and CDR2 sequences are SEHNR and FQNEAQ (reference sequence). V lost 5 bases and J 3 bases, leaving 17 bases between the germline ends.

The chain is built from TRBV12-1 and TRBJ2-3; the table names TRBD2, a call not compared with the DNA. TRBV12-1 is deemed a pseudogene. The CDR3 runs 16 residues. The CDR3 nucleotides read TGTGCCAGCAGCTACCCGGGACTAGCATTGGGAGATACGCAGTATTTT. It encodes CASSYPGLALGDTQYF.

In regard to this clonotype: Because the CDR3's place on the DNA is in doubt, the DNA is left out and the CDR3 is given as listed by TCRdb. The genes are TRBV6-6 and TRBJ2-2. Germline CDR1 reads MNHNY; CDR2 reads SVGAGI (reference sequence). The CDR3 adds up to 13 amino acids, both ends counted. The CDR3 loop reads CASSVNPGELFFF.

The gene calls are TRBV18 and TRBJ2-3; D gene unclear. Germline V gene sequence: CDR1 KGHSH, CDR2 LQKENI. V lost 3 bases and J 2 bases, leaving 9 bases between the germline ends. The CDR3 runs 14 residues. The CDR3 DNA reads as TGTGCCAGCTCACCGTGGGCTGTCACAGATACGCAGTATTTT. Translation gives CASSPWAVTDTQYF.

This clonotype came up a few times. The chain links TRBV4-1 to TRBJ2-7; 12 positions agree with TRBD2. CDR3 length equals 15 residues. CDR1 and CDR2 (germline): MGHRA, YSYEKL. V lost 0 bases, J lost 6 bases, and 3 bases stayed unmatched. CDR3: CASSQDPGLAGEQYF. CDR3 coding DNA: TGCGCCAGCAGCCAAGATCCGGGACTAGCGGGCGAGCAGTACTTC.

V gene TRBV5-1 combines with J gene TRBJ2-3; TRBD2 is a possible D gene (6 bases). Germline V lookup: CDR1 SGHRS, CDR2 YFSETQ. This CDR3 comprises 15 residues. V was trimmed by 5 bases and J by 0 bases, leaving 13 bases between them. The DNA of the CDR3 is TGCGCCAGCAGACCGAGCGGGTCTAGCACAGATACGCAGTATTTT. Protein: CASRPSGSSTDTQYF.

Ten or more counts support this clonotype. The V call is TRBV7-6, the J call TRBJ1-6; TRBD1 is a possible D gene (6 bases). V dropped 5 bases and J dropped 9 bases, with 11 bases sitting between them. Germline values: CDR1 SGHVS, CDR2 FNYEAQ. The CDR3 runs to 13 residues. Written as DNA, the CDR3 is TGTGCCAGCAGCCTAGGACAGATTTCACCCCTCCACTTT. It yields the protein CASSLGQISPLHF.

The J gene is TRBJ2-7, the V gene TRBV7-6; TRBD1 matches at 8 bases. J was trimmed by 3 bases and V by 5 bases; bases with no gene match: 6. The CDR3 spans 14 residues. From germline, CDR1 is SGHVS and CDR2 FNYEAQ. CDR3 sequence (DNA): TGTGCCAGCAGCCCGCCGGACAGGGTCTACGAGCAGTACTTC. This sequence encodes CASSPPDRVYEQYF. Variable domain in full (rest from reference TRBV7-6 and TRBJ2-7): GAGVSQSPRYKVTKRGQDVALRCDPISGHVSLYWYRQALGQGPEFLTYFNYEAQQDKSGLPNDRFSAERPEGSISTLTIQRTEQRDSAMYRCASSPPDRVYEQYFGPGTRLTVT.

This rearrangement joins TRBV2 to TRBJ2-1; TRBD2 agrees at 9 bases. Germline V CDR1 and CDR2: SNHLY, FYNNEI. CDR3 length: 16 residues. Losses at the gene ends were 1 base for V and 7 bases for J; bases not matched to a gene: 8. CDR3 loop: CASSEVRSGGTNEQFF. In nucleotides, the CDR3 is TGTGCCAGCAGTGAAGTCAGAAGCGGGGGGACTAATGAGCAGTTCTTC.

There are a few counts of this clonotype. The chain links TRBV27 to TRBJ1-2; 7 bases are a match to TRBD1. This CDR3 has 18 residues. CDR1 MNHEY and CDR2 SMNVEV come from the germline V gene (reference sequence). V trimming: 6 bases; J trimming: 1 base; junction bases outside the gene matches: 17. The CDR3 here is CASSFSPGGASLNYGYTF. In nucleotides, the CDR3 is TGTGCCAGCAGCTTCTCCCCAGGGGGGGCGTCGCTTAACTATGGCTACACCTTC.

The J gene is TRBJ2-7, the V gene TRBV10-3; 8 bases match TRBD1. Germline lookup yields CDR1 ENHRY and CDR2 SYGVKD. The CDR3 spans 13 residues. V lost 6 bases and J lost 3; bases outside the gene matches: 4. For the CDR3, the DNA is TGTGCCATCAGGAGTGGGACAGGCTACGAGCAGTACTTC. Translation gives CAIRSGTGYEQYF.

The rearrangement links TRBV12-5 to TRBJ2-7; no firm D call. Germline CDR1 LGHNT, CDR2 FRNRAP. The V gene lost 6 bases and the J gene lost 4 bases, with 7 bases spanning the gap. The CDR3 loop spans 11 amino acids. The DNA of the CDR3 is TGTGCTAGTGGCCAAGCGTACGAGCAGTACTTC. Amino acid sequence: CASGQAYEQYF.

The sample holds many counts of this clonotype. The chain recombines TRBV5-1 with TRBJ2-2, with D perhaps TRBD1 (5 bases). V was shortened by 1 base and J by 5 bases, with 15 bases between the two germline ends. This CDR3 comprises 16 residues. Germline V lookup: CDR1 SGHRS, CDR2 YFSETQ. The CDR3 spells CASSLRQSSRTGELFF. The CDR3 region has the DNA TGCGCCAGCAGCTTGAGACAGTCGTCCCGAACCGGGGAGCTGTTTTTT. The complete variable domain, with remaining parts taken from reference TRBV5-1 and TRBJ2-2, reads KAGVTQTPRYLIKTRGQQVTLSCSPISGHRSVSWYQQTPGQGLQFLFEYFSETQRNKGNFPGRFSGRQFSNSRSEMNVSTLELGDSALYLCASSLRQSSRTGELFFGEGSRLTVL.

This chain uses TRBV7-9 with TRBJ2-5; D is undetermined. This CDR3 has 14 amino acids. Trimming took off 4 bases at V and 4 bases at J, with 13 bases between the two ends. The germline CDR1 and CDR2 sequences are SEHNR and FQNEAQ (reference sequence). The CDR3 DNA sequence: TGTGCCAGCAGCTCCCTGGCTCGGAGAGAGACCCAGTACTTC. Translated, it gives CASSSLARRETQYF. Full variable domain (outside the CDR3, taken from reference TRBV7-9 and TRBJ2-5): DTGVSQNPRHKITKRGQNVTFRCDPISEHNRLYWYRQTLGQGPEFLTYFQNEAQLEKSRLLSDRFSAERPKGSFSTLEIQRTEQGDSAMYLCASSSLARRETQYFGPGTRLLVL.

This clonotype was recorded a few times. The CDR3 loop is CATMLGASAFF. CDR3 coding DNA: TGTGCCACTATGCTTGGTGCCAGCGCTTTCTTT. The genes are TRBV7-6 and TRBJ1-1; D is undetermined. The CDR3 length is 11 residues. Germline CDR1 reads SGHVS; CDR2 reads FNYEAQ. V shed 10 bases and J shed 11 bases, with 17 bases lying between them.

This clonotype came up a few times. The rearrangement links TRBV6-6 to TRBJ1-1, with D perhaps TRBD1 (5 bases). Trimming left V 5 bases short and J 5 bases short, with 18 bases between. This CDR3 is built from 15 residues. Germline CDR1 MNHNY, CDR2 SVGAGI (reference sequence). In DNA, the CDR3 is TGTGCCAGCAGTCCGATAAGGGGCGAGGGGACTGAAGCTTTCTTT. The encoded protein is CASSPIRGEGTEAFF.

The CDR3 loop is CASSLALSQGAWNTEAFF. DNA of the CDR3: TGTGCCAGCAGCTTAGCGCTTTCCCAGGGGGCTTGGAACACTGAAGCTTTCTTT. This rearrangement joins TRBV11-1 to TRBJ1-1, with TRBD1 matching 8 bases. The J segment lost 1 base and the V segment lost 0 bases, leaving 10 bases of the junction unmatched. Per germline, CDR1 SGHAT and CDR2 FQDESV (reference sequence). This CDR3 is 18 amino acids long.

This clonotype was detected a few times. The chain recombines TRBV11-2 with TRBJ2-1; tentative D call: TRBD2 (6 bases). V shed 5 bases and J shed 7 bases, with 21 bases lying between them. This CDR3 is 16 amino acids long. Germline V lookup: CDR1 SGHAT, CDR2 FQNNGV. The DNA for the CDR3 is TGTGCCAGCAGCCCACTTCCAGGCGGGACTGAAAATGAGCAGTTCTTC. This translates into CASSPLPGGTENEQFF.

This clonotype was recorded a few times. This chain links TRBV24-1 with TRBJ2-5; 7 nucleotides agree with TRBD2. The CDR3 runs 15 residues. CDR1 and CDR2 from the germline V gene are KGHDR and SFDVKD. The trim removed 4 bases at V and 5 bases at J, leaving 9 bases unmatched. CDR3 nucleotide sequence: TGTGCCACCAGTGAAGGTTCCGTGGGGGGGGAGACCCAGTACTTC. It encodes CATSEGSVGGETQYF.

This clonotype has more than one count but fewer than ten. J is TRBJ1-4 and V is TRBV11-2; 12 nucleotides match TRBD1. After removal of 1 base from V and 3 bases from J, the junction contained 3 bases not matched to a gene. CDR3 size: 17 residues. CDR1 is SGHAT, CDR2 FQNNGV, per germline. The CDR3 coding sequence is TGTGCCAGCAGCTTAGGGGACAGGGGGCCGGCTAATGAAAAACTGTTTTTT. Its protein is CASSLGDRGPANEKLFF.

This clonotype was seen a few times. The V and J genes are TRBV7-9 and TRBJ2-1; 10 nucleotides align to TRBD2. The CDR3 runs to 15 residues. The V gene's germline CDR1 is SEHNR and CDR2 FQNEAQ (reference sequence). V lost 5 bases and J lost 8; bases outside the gene matches: 9. The chain's CDR3 is CASSQMGLAWDEQFF. DNA of the CDR3: TGTGCCAGCAGCCAAATGGGACTAGCGTGGGATGAGCAGTTCTTC.

This clonotype was detected a few times. The chain has TRBV9 and TRBJ2-1, with D perhaps TRBD1 (5 bases). Trimming cost V 1 base and J 8 bases, with 16 bases left between them. This CDR3 region has 15 residues. Per the germline V gene, CDR1 is SGDLS and CDR2 is YYNGEE. The CDR3 reads CASSVLDSLWDEQFF. In nucleotides, the CDR3 is TGTGCCAGCAGCGTACTTGACAGCCTCTGGGATGAGCAGTTCTTC.

This clonotype was picked up many times. V and J are TRBV29-1 and TRBJ2-7; D unclear. The CDR3 consists of 10 residues. Germline CDR1 reads SQVTM; CDR2 reads ANQGSEA. V was clipped by 2 bases and J by 6 bases, with 5 bases between them. In DNA form, the CDR3 reads TGCAGCGTTGAAAGAGGCGAGCAGTACTTC. Translation: CSVERGEQYF.

This clonotype was seen a few times. This chain connects TRBV11-2 to TRBJ2-3, with 9 bases aligning to TRBD2. Germline CDR1 and CDR2: SGHAT and FQNNGV. Trimming at V came to 5 bases and at J to 8 bases, leaving 11 bases not matched to a gene. The CDR3 is made up of 15 amino acids. CDR3 nucleotides: TGTGCCAGCAGCCTAATCGCGGGGGGGCCGGCTACGCAGTATTTT. Translated, it gives CASSLIAGGPATQYF.

This clonotype was observed a single time. Since a much larger clone is just one base distant, this may be a read error. CDR3 protein: CASSVAGDQETQYF. The CDR3, as DNA: TGTGCCAGCAGCGTAGCGGGGGACCAAGAGACCCAGTACTTC. The chain uses TRBV9 and TRBJ2-5, with D possibly matching TRBD2 (6 bases). The CDR3 extends over 14 amino acids. Germline V gives CDR1 SGDLS, CDR2 YYNGEE. V was trimmed by 0 bases and J by 0 bases, leaving 6 bases between them.

This clonotype occurred a few times. The V call is TRBV29-1, the J call TRBJ1-2; TRBD1 might be the D (5 bases). This CDR3 comprises 11 residues. Germline CDR1 SQVTM, CDR2 ANQGSEA. With 8 bases removed from V and 8 bases from J, the gap between germline ends came to 15 bases. CDR3 loop: CSYEGQRGYTF. The CDR3 DNA is TGCAGCTATGAGGGGCAGCGAGGCTACACCTTC.

This clonotype has ten or more counts. This rearrangement joins TRBV4-3 to TRBJ2-2, with 10 bases fitting TRBD1. This CDR3 region has 15 residues. V lost 2 bases, J lost 5 bases, and 2 bases stayed unmatched. Germline V lookup: CDR1 LGHNA, CDR2 YSLEER. The CDR3 DNA follows: TGCGCCAGCAGCCAACCGGGACAGGGGACCGGGGAGCTGTTTTTT. This translates into CASSQPGQGTGELFF.

This clonotype was observed a handful of times. CDR3 coding DNA: TGTGCCAGCAGCCTCGGACAGACCTATAGCACAGATACGCAGTATTTT. It is translated as CASSLGQTYSTDTQYF. J is TRBJ2-3 and V is TRBV11-2, with TRBD1 as a possible D gene (6 bases). This CDR3 comprises 16 residues. With 5 bases removed from V and 0 bases from J, the gap between germline ends came to 15 bases. The V gene's germline CDR1 is SGHAT and CDR2 FQNNGV.

This clonotype has a handful of counts. The chain uses TRBV5-1 and TRBJ2-1; 7 bases fit TRBD1. Germline loops: CDR1 SGHRS, CDR2 YFSETQ. The CDR3 extends over 15 amino acids. V lost 4 bases, J lost 3 bases, and 7 bases stayed unmatched. The CDR3 loop is CASSITGTVYNEQFF. CDR3 sequence (DNA): TGCGCCAGCAGCATAACCGGGACAGTCTACAATGAGCAGTTCTTC.